These 29 T cell receptor beta chains were sequenced from one sample in a study of blood T cell repertoires in COVID-19 (dated by TCRdb to the early 2020s). The library was prepared using the immunoSEQ multiplex PCR assay. The source is immuneACCESS, and TCRdb retained only in-frame sequences with V and J called. Part of the clones is not carried over; for the studies checked, unresolved V genes explain less than half of this, and the remainder is unexplained. This sample holds more than 200,000 clones; 80% to 85% were observed only once. The ten largest clones represent around 4.4% of the sample. The sequenced material came from peripheral blood. These receptor sequences come from a man in his fifties or sixties with active or convalescent COVID-19.

The chain has TRBV7-6 and TRBJ2-1; tentatively, D is TRBD1 (6 bases). The ends were cut back, 0 bases at V and 3 bases at J, with 9 bases in the middle. The CDR3 contains 15 residues. The germline CDR1 and CDR2 sequences are SGHVS and FNYEAQ. CDR3 nucleotide sequence: TGTGCCAGCAGCTTAGCGGGGGCGGGCTACAATGAGCAGTTCTTC. It is translated as CASSLAGAGYNEQFF. Looking up the rest from reference TRBV7-6 and TRBJ2-1 gives the full variable domain: GAGVSQSPRYKVTKRGQDVALRCDPISGHVSLYWYRQALGQGPEFLTYFNYEAQQDKSGLPNDRFSAERPEGSISTLTIQRTEQRDSAMYRCASSLAGAGYNEQFFGPGTRLTVL.

The V and J genes are TRBV7-2 and TRBJ2-2; TRBD2 aligns across 8 bases. Germline loops: CDR1 SGHTA, CDR2 FQGNSA. V lost 1 base, J lost 4 bases, and 8 bases stayed unmatched. This CDR3 region has 17 residues. CDR3 region: CASSLEGRLAGTGELFF. The CDR3 DNA reads TGTGCCAGCAGCTTAGAGGGTCGGCTAGCGGGCACCGGGGAGCTGTTTTTT.

This chain connects TRBV5-1 to TRBJ2-5; the match to TRBD2 covers 15 bases. Germline lookup yields CDR1 SGHRS and CDR2 YFSETQ. V was clipped by 0 bases and J by 2 bases; unmatched bases: 5. The CDR3 runs 18 residues. The CDR3 bases are TGCGCCAGCAGCTTGGGGACTAGCGGGGGGGCGAGACAAGAGACCCAGTACTTC. It codes for CASSLGTSGGARQETQYF. The complete variable domain, with remaining parts taken from reference TRBV5-1 and TRBJ2-5, reads KAGVTQTPRYLIKTRGQQVTLSCSPISGHRSVSWYQQTPGQGLQFLFEYFSETQRNKGNFPGRFSGRQFSNSRSEMNVSTLELGDSALYLCASSLGTSGGARQETQYFGPGTRLLVL.

The J gene is TRBJ2-4, the V gene TRBV5-1; 8 bases fit TRBD2. V gave up 0 bases and J gave up 6 bases; unmatched junction bases: 14. CDR3 length: 18 amino acids. The V gene's germline CDR1 is SGHRS and CDR2 YFSETQ. CDR3 in DNA: TGCGCCAGCAGCTTGGTCCCGGGAGGGACCCGAGAGGGAAACATTCAGTACTTC. This codes for CASSLVPGGTREGNIQYF.

The chain carries TRBV6-2 or TRBV6-3 and TRBJ1-1; D is undetermined. Trimming shortened V by 2 bases and J by 0 bases, and 7 bases separated the two germline ends. The CDR3 is 14 residues long. Germline assignment: CDR1 MNHEY and CDR2 SVGEGT. The CDR3 reads CASSYHSMNTEAFF. The CDR3 region has the DNA TGTGCCAGCAGTTACCACAGCATGAACACTGAAGCTTTCTTT.

This chain joins TRBV28 and TRBJ1-3; no clear D gene. Between the trimmed V and J ends, which lost 1 base and 0 bases, there was a span of 4 bases. The CDR3 spans 14 residues. The germline CDR1 and CDR2 sequences are MDHEN and SYDVKM. The CDR3 protein is CASSLSHSGNTIYF. CDR3 bases: TGTGCCAGCAGTTTATCCCACTCTGGAAACACCATATATTTT.

The sample holds a few counts of this clone. The rearrangement uses TRBV28 and TRBJ2-7, with 10 bases fitting TRBD2. The V gene end was trimmed by 5 bases and the J gene end by 3 bases; junction bases not matched to a gene: 10. The CDR3 covers 16 residues. Per the germline V gene, CDR1 is MDHEN and CDR2 is SYDVKM. The CDR3 is CASSRASGGRNYEQYF. CDR3 nucleotide sequence: TGTGCCAGCAGTCGGGCTAGCGGGGGCCGGAACTACGAGCAGTACTTC.

The V and J genes are TRBV9 and TRBJ2-2, with D perhaps matching TRBD2 (6 bases). The germline V and J ends were trimmed by 3 bases and 1 base, with 10 bases remaining between them. The germline V gene has CDR1 SGDLS and CDR2 YYNGEE. CDR3 length: 15 residues. CDR3 protein: CASSGPGGNTGELFF. The CDR3 DNA reads TGTGCCAGCAGCGGACCCGGGGGGAACACCGGGGAGCTGTTTTTT.

The chain has TRBV15 and TRBJ2-2; 7 positions agree with TRBD1. V was pared by 5 bases and J by 6 bases, with 9 bases of the junction left unmatched. There are 15 residues in the CDR3. Germline CDR1 LNHNV, CDR2 YYDKDF (reference sequence). The CDR3 region is CATSSGTVVAGELFF. CDR3 coding DNA: TGTGCCACCAGCTCCGGGACAGTTGTCGCCGGGGAGCTGTTTTTT.

This clone appeared once. The chain uses TRBV15 and TRBJ2-4, with 7 nucleotides matching TRBD1. Trimming removed 9 bases from V and 1 base from J; junction bases left unmatched: 3. In germline, CDR1 is LNHNV, CDR2 YYDKDF (reference sequence). The CDR3 covers 13 residues. CDR3 residues: CATEGQAKNIQYF. The CDR3 DNA sequence: TGTGCCACTGAGGGACAGGCCAAAAACATTCAGTACTTC.

The chain uses TRBV6-5 and TRBJ1-4; 9 nucleotides match TRBD1. Unmatched junction bases numbered 6, after V lost 5 bases and J lost 8 bases. The CDR3 has 14 residues. Germline CDR1 reads MNHEY; CDR2 reads SVGAGI. The CDR3 DNA reads as TGTGCCAGCAGTAAGGGACAGGGAAGCGAAAAACTGTTTTTT. Protein: CASSKGQGSEKLFF.

The V call is TRBV6-6, the J call TRBJ1-3, with TRBD1 identical over 8 bases. V trimming: 5 bases; J trimming: 2 bases; junction bases outside the gene matches: 5. Germline CDR1 MNHNY, CDR2 SVGAGI (reference sequence). The CDR3 length is 15 residues. The CDR3 sequence is CASSIGDRPGNTIYF. For the CDR3, the DNA is TGTGCCAGCAGTATAGGGGACAGGCCTGGAAACACCATATATTTT.

The chain carries TRBV19 and TRBJ2-7, with 9 bases aligning to TRBD1. Trimming removed 7 bases from V and 2 bases from J; junction bases left unmatched: 6. The V gene's germline CDR1 is LNHDA and CDR2 SQIVND (reference sequence). The CDR3 has 14 residues. DNA for the CDR3: TGTGCCAGTAACAACGGGGACAGGGCCTACGAGCAGTACTTC. This translates into CASNNGDRAYEQYF.

This chain joins TRBV28 and TRBJ2-7, with D maybe TRBD1 (7 bases). The V end was cut by 4 bases, the J end by 6 bases, with 10 bases between. The CDR3 is made up of 12 amino acids. CDR1 and CDR2 from the germline V gene are MDHEN and SYDVKM. The CDR3 loop reads CASSYRGGEQYF. The CDR3 DNA reads TGTGCCAGCAGTTACAGGGGAGGCGAGCAGTACTTC.

For the CDR3, the DNA is TGTGCCAGCAGCGTTACAATGAGCACAGATACGCAGTATTTT. This translates into CASSVTMSTDTQYF. This sequence joins TRBV9 and TRBJ2-3; no reliable D call. The CDR3 length is 14 residues. Germline CDR1 SGDLS, CDR2 YYNGEE. With 2 bases removed from V and 0 bases from J, the gap between germline ends came to 7 bases.

The rearrangement joins TRBV10-3 to TRBJ1-2; perhaps TRBD1 as D (5 bases). CDR1 and CDR2 from the germline V gene are ENHRY and SYGVKD. Trimming cost V 2 bases and J 4 bases, with 11 bases left between them. This CDR3 comprises 14 residues. The CDR3 region is CAISEGGGGYGYTF. The CDR3 DNA reads TGTGCCATCAGTGAGGGGGGGGGAGGCTATGGCTACACCTTC.

The rearrangement uses TRBV11-2 and TRBJ1-2; perhaps TRBD1 as D (5 bases). Germline V CDR1 and CDR2: SGHAT, FQNNGV. With 5 bases removed from V and 4 bases from J, the gap between germline ends came to 20 bases. The length of the CDR3 is 16 residues. The CDR3 DNA is TGTGCCAGCAGCATCGGGCCCCCCGGGGGGAGCTATGGCTACACCTTC. Its translation: CASSIGPPGGSYGYTF.

The chain joins TRBV5-1 to TRBJ1-1, with TRBD1 identical over 9 bases. Trimming at V came to 3 bases and at J to 8 bases, leaving 11 bases not matched to a gene. This CDR3 is built from 15 residues. Per the germline V gene, CDR1 is SGHRS and CDR2 is YFSETQ. In DNA, the CDR3 is TGCGCCAGCAGCTGGACAGGGGACCCGTACGCCGAAGCTTTCTTT. Translation: CASSWTGDPYAEAFF. The full variable domain, completed using reference TRBV5-1 and TRBJ1-1, is KAGVTQTPRYLIKTRGQQVTLSCSPISGHRSVSWYQQTPGQGLQFLFEYFSETQRNKGNFPGRFSGRQFSNSRSEMNVSTLELGDSALYLCASSWTGDPYAEAFFGQGTRLTVV.

Only one count was recorded for this clone. V gene TRBV19 combines with J gene TRBJ1-1, with D possibly being TRBD1 (5 bases). CDR1 and CDR2 from the germline V gene are LNHDA and SQIVND (reference sequence). V gave up 6 bases and J gave up 5 bases, with 22 bases separating them. CDR3 length: 16 residues. The CDR3 DNA reads as TGTGCCAGTAGAACTGCAACGGCGGGGCCGAAGACTGAAGCTTTCTTT. It is translated as CASRTATAGPKTEAFF.

This chain links TRBV4-2 with TRBJ1-4; 8 bases align to TRBD1. From germline, CDR1 is LGHNA and CDR2 YNFKEQ. The CDR3 consists of 16 residues. Losses at the gene ends were 3 bases for V and 2 bases for J; bases not matched to a gene: 5. The CDR3 spells CASSQEGQATNEKLFF. The CDR3, as DNA: TGTGCCAGCAGCCAGGAGGGACAGGCGACTAATGAAAAACTGTTTTTT.

CDR3 sequence reads: CASSLTGTAEQYF. CDR3 sequence (DNA): TGCGCCAGCAGCCTGACAGGGACCGCCGAGCAGTACTTC. The chain combines TRBV5-1 with TRBJ2-7, with 7 bases identical to TRBD1. This CDR3 is built from 13 residues. Unmatched junction bases numbered 7, after V lost 4 bases and J lost 6 bases. Germline V lookup: CDR1 SGHRS, CDR2 YFSETQ. Supplemented by reference TRBV5-1 and TRBJ2-7, the full variable domain reads KAGVTQTPRYLIKTRGQQVTLSCSPISGHRSVSWYQQTPGQGLQFLFEYFSETQRNKGNFPGRFSGRQFSNSRSEMNVSTLELGDSALYLCASSLTGTAEQYFGPGTRLTVT.

The rearrangement uses TRBV28 and TRBJ1-2; 7 nucleotides match TRBD1. V lost 6 bases and J lost 5; bases outside the gene matches: 6. Per the germline V gene, CDR1 is MDHEN and CDR2 is SYDVKM. The CDR3 runs 13 residues. CDR3 amino acids: CASSSTGRYGYTF. In DNA, the CDR3 is TGTGCCAGCAGCTCGACAGGGCGGTATGGCTACACCTTC.

The J gene is TRBJ1-2, the V gene TRBV4-3; D might be TRBD1 (5 bases). Germline V gene data show CDR1 as LGHNA and CDR2 as YSLEER. The length of the CDR3 is 14 residues. The germline V and J ends were trimmed by 1 base and 6 bases, with 12 bases remaining between them. CDR3 coding DNA: TGCGCCAGCAGCCAAGGTGCAGGGAAGGATGGCTACACCTTC. Translation gives CASSQGAGKDGYTF.

In its sample, this clone was seen a few times. The chain's CDR3 is CASSSETGLNTEAFF. CDR3 bases: TGCGCCAGCAGCTCGGAGACAGGATTGAACACTGAAGCTTTCTTT. The chain uses TRBV5-1 and TRBJ1-1; perhaps TRBD1 as D (6 bases). V was cut by 3 bases and J by 0 bases, with 12 bases left in between. The CDR3 length is 15 residues. Per the germline V gene, CDR1 is SGHRS and CDR2 is YFSETQ.

J is TRBJ2-7 and V is TRBV9; 10 bases agree with TRBD2. The CDR3 spans 17 residues. J lost 6 bases, V lost 0 bases, and 12 bases had no gene match. Germline CDR1 reads SGDLS; CDR2 reads YYNGEE. The CDR3 reads CASSVGVSGGPRGEQYF. CDR3 coding DNA: TGTGCCAGCAGCGTAGGGGTTAGCGGGGGGCCTCGTGGCGAGCAGTACTTC.

The chain is built from TRBV10-3 and TRBJ1-5; 7 bases are a match to TRBD1. Germline V lookup: CDR1 ENHRY, CDR2 SYGVKD. CDR3 length: 16 residues. J lost 3 bases, V lost 6 bases, and 11 bases had no gene match. The CDR3 loop is CAISMTGKEINQPQHF. CDR3 DNA sequence: TGTGCCATCAGCATGACAGGGAAGGAGATCAATCAGCCCCAGCATTTT.

The chain is built from TRBV5-6 and TRBJ1-2, with a tentative D call TRBD1 (5 bases). Germline V lookup: CDR1 SGHDT, CDR2 YYEEEE. V shed 4 bases and J shed 4 bases, with 20 bases lying between them. The CDR3 has 16 amino acids. CDR3 sequence (DNA): TGTGCCAGCAGCATGACAGCTACATCAATCTTCTATGGCTACACCTTC. It translates to CASSMTATSIFYGYTF.

This clone was found a few times. V and J are TRBV7-9 and TRBJ1-2; the match to TRBD1 covers 10 bases. V dropped 5 bases and J dropped 3; count of bases not matched to a gene: 3. This CDR3 is built from 14 residues. CDR1 and CDR2 (germline): SEHNR, FQNEAQ (reference sequence). The CDR3 loop is CASSRGQGYYGYTF. The CDR3 DNA is TGTGCCAGCAGCCGGGGACAGGGGTACTATGGCTACACCTTC. Full variable domain (outside the CDR3, taken from reference TRBV7-9 and TRBJ1-2): DTGVSQNPRHKITKRGQNVTFRCDPISEHNRLYWYRQTLGQGPEFLTYFQNEAQLEKSRLLSDRFSAERPKGSFSTLEIQRTEQGDSAMYLCASSRGQGYYGYTFGSGTRLTVV.

V gene TRBV27 combines with J gene TRBJ2-1; D is possibly TRBD2 (6 bases). Between the trimmed V and J ends, which lost 4 bases and 6 bases, there was a span of 16 bases. The CDR3 has 15 residues. The germline V gene encodes CDR1 MNHEY and CDR2 SMNVEV (reference sequence). The CDR3 sequence: CASSSLRGYLNEQFF. The CDR3 bases are TGTGCCAGCAGTTCCCTCCGGGGGTACCTCAATGAGCAGTTCTTC.